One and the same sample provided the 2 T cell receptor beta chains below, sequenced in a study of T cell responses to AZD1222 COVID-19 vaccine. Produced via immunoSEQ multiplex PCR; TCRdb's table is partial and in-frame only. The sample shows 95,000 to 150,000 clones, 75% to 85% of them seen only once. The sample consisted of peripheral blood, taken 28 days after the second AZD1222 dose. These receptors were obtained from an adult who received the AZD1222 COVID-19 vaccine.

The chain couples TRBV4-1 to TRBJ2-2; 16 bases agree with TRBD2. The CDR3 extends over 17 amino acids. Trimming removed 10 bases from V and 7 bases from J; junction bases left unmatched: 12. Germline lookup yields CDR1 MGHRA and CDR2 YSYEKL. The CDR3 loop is CATTGTSGGASHGELFF. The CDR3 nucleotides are TGCGCCACAACCGGGACTAGCGGGGGGGCCTCGCACGGGGAGCTGTTTTTT.

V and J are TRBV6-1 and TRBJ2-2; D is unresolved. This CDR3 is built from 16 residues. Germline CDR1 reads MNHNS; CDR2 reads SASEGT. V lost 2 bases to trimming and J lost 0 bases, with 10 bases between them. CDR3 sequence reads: CASSEPRGTNTGELFF. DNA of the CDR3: TGTGCCAGCAGTGAACCGCGCGGAACGAACACCGGGGAGCTGTTTTTT.